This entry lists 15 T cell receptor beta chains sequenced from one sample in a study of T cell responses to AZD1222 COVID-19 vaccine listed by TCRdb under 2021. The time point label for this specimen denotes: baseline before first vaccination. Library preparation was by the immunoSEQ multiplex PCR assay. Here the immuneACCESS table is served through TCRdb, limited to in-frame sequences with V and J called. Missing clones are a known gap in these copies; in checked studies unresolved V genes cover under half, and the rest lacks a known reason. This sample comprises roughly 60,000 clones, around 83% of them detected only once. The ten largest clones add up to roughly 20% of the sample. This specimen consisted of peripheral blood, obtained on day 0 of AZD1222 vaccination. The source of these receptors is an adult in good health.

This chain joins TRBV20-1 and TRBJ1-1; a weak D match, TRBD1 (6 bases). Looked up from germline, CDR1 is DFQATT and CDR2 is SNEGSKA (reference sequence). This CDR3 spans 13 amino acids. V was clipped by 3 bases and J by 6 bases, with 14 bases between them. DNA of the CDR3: TGCAGTGCTAGTCCTGGGACATCTTCTGAAGCTTTCTTT. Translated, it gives CSASPGTSSEAFF.

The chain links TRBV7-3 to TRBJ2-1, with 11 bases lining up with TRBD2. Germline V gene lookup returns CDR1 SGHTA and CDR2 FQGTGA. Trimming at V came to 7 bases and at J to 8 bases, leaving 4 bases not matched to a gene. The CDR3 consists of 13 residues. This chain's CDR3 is CASNMGLADEQFF. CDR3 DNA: TGTGCCAGCAACATGGGACTAGCGGATGAGCAGTTCTTC.

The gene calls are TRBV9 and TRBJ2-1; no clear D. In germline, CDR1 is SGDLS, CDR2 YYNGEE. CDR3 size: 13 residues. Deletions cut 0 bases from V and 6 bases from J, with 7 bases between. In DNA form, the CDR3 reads TGTGCCAGCAGCGTAGCCTGGGCCAATGAGCAGTTCTTC. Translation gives CASSVAWANEQFF.

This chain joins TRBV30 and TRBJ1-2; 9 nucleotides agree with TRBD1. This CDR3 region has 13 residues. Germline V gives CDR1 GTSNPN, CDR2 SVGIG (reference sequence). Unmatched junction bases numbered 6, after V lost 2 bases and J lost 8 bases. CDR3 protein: CAWSLQGAGGYTF. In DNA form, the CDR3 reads TGTGCCTGGAGTCTACAGGGGGCTGGGGGCTACACCTTC.

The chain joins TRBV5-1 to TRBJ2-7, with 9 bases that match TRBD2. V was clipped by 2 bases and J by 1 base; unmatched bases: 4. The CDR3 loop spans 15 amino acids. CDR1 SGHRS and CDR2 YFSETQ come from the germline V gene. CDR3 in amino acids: CASSFGLAGSYEQYF. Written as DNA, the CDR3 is TGCGCCAGCAGCTTTGGGCTAGCGGGATCCTACGAGCAGTACTTC. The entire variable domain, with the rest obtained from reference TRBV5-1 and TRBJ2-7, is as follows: KAGVTQTPRYLIKTRGQQVTLSCSPISGHRSVSWYQQTPGQGLQFLFEYFSETQRNKGNFPGRFSGRQFSNSRSEMNVSTLELGDSALYLCASSFGLAGSYEQYFGPGTRLTVT.

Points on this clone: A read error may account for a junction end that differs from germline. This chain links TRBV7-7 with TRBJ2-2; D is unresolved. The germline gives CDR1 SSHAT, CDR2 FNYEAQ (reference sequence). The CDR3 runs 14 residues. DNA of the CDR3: TGTGCTAGCAGCTTACTCCCCGAGACCGGGGAGCTGTTTTTT. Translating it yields CASSLLPETGELFF.

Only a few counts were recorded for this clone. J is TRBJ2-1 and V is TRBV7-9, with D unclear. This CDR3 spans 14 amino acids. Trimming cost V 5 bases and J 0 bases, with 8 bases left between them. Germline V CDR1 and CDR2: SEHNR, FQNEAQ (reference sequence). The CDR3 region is CASSPGSSYNEQFF. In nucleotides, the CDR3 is TGTGCCAGCAGCCCTGGTTCCTCCTACAATGAGCAGTTCTTC.

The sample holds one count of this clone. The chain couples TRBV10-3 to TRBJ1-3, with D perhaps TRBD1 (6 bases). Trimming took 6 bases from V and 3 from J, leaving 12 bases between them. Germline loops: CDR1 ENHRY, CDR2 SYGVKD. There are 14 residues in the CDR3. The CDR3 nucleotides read TGTGCCATCAGGCAGGGGTCAGATGGAAACACCATATATTTT. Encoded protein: CAIRQGSDGNTIYF.

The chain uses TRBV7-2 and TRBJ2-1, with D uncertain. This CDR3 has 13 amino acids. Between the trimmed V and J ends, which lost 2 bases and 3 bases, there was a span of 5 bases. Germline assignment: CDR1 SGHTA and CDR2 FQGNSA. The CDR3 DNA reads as TGTGCCAGCAGCTTAAACGGCTACAATGAGCAGTTCTTC. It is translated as CASSLNGYNEQFF.

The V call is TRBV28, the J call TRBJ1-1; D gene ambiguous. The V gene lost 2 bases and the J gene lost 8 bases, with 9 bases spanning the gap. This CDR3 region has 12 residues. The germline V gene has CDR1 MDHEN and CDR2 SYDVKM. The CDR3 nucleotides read TGTGCCAGCAGTTTAATTTTACAGGAAGCTTTCTTT. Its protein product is CASSLILQEAFF.

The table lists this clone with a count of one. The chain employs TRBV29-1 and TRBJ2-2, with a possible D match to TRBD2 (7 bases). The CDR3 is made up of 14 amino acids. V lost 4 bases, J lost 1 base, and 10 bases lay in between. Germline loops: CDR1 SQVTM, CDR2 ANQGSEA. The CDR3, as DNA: TGCAGCGTTGTGCGGGGGCAGAACACCGGGGAGCTGTTTTTT. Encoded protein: CSVVRGQNTGELFF.

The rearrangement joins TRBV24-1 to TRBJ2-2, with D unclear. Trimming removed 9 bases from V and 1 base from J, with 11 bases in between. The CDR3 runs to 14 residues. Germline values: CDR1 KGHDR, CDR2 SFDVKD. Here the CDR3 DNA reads TGTGCCACCTCAAGTGGCAAGAACACCGGGGAGCTGTTTTTT. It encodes CATSSGKNTGELFF.

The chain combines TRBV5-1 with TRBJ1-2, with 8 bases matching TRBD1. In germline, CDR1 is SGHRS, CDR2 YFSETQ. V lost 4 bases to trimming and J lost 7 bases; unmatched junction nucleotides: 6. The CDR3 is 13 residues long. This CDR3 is CASSLTGVSGYTF. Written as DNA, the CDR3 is TGCGCCAGCAGCCTGACAGGGGTGAGTGGCTACACCTTC.

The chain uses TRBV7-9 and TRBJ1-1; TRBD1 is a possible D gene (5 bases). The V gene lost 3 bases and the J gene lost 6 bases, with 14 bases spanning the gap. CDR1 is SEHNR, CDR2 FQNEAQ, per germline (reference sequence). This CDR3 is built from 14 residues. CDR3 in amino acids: CASSFKGPGPEAFF. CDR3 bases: TGTGCCAGCAGCTTTAAGGGTCCGGGACCTGAAGCTTTCTTT.

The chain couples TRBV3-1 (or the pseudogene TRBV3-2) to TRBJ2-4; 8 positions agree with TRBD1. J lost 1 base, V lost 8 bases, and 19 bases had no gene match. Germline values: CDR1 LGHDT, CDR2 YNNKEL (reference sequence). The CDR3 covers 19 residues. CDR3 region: CASSHGNRGSPRAKNIQYF. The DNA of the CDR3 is TGTGCCAGCTCCCATGGTAACAGGGGGAGTCCACGGGCCAAAAACATTCAGTACTTC.